Each of the 9 T cell receptor beta chains below was sequenced from the same sample in a study of siplizumab effects on memory and regulatory T cells. Some clones are missing from TCRdb's copy, which holds only in-frame ones; the method was immunoSEQ multiplex PCR. The top ten clones hold approximately 12% of a sample with roughly 100,000 clones, 85% to 95% of them seen once. The sequenced sample was non-Treg CD4+ T cells sorted from blood. The receptors originated from a human donor in good health.

This sequence joins TRBV2 and TRBJ1-5; TRBD1 is a possible D gene (6 bases). In germline, CDR1 is SNHLY, CDR2 FYNNEI. The V and J ends lost 7 bases and 7 bases respectively, with 17 bases between them. The CDR3 is 14 residues long. CDR3 in amino acids: CASNTGAGRQPQHF. CDR3 nucleotides: TGTGCCAGCAATACGGGGGCTGGAAGACAGCCCCAGCATTTT. Looking up the rest from reference TRBV2 and TRBJ1-5 gives the full variable domain: EPEVTQTPSHQVTQMGQEVILRCVPISNHLYFYWYRQILGQKVEFLVSFYNNEISEKSEIFDDQFSVERPDGSNFTLKIRSTKLEDSAMYFCASNTGAGRQPQHFGDGTRLSIL.

V usage is TRBV10-3 and J usage is TRBJ1-1, with 8 bases aligning to TRBD1. The CDR3 loop spans 18 amino acids. Germline assignment: CDR1 ENHRY and CDR2 SYGVKD. V lost 0 bases to trimming and J lost 1 base; unmatched junction nucleotides: 10. The CDR3 bases are TGTGCCATCAGTGAGTCTATCGGAGACAGGGGATGGAACACTGAAGCTTTCTTT. Protein sequence: CAISESIGDRGWNTEAFF.

This clone appeared a single time. The chain is built from TRBV30 and TRBJ2-3, with D possibly TRBD2 on 7 matching bases. The CDR3 length is 15 residues. CDR1 and CDR2 from the germline V gene are GTSNPN and SVGIG (reference sequence). Trimming stripped 3 bases from V and 6 bases from J, with 19 bases between. CDR3: CAWSPRRGPGDTQYF. The CDR3 nucleotides read TGTGCCTGGAGCCCCCGGCGGGGGCCGGGGGATACGCAGTATTTT.

The chain links TRBV6-1 to TRBJ1-5; D is perhaps TRBD1 (5 bases). Trimming removed 0 bases from V and 5 bases from J, with 8 bases in between. This CDR3 region has 14 residues. Germline V lookup: CDR1 MNHNS, CDR2 SASEGT. CDR3 in amino acids: CASSEAGRDQPQHF. CDR3 nucleotide sequence: TGTGCCAGCAGTGAAGCTGGCAGGGATCAGCCCCAGCATTTT.

The rearrangement links TRBV19 to TRBJ2-1; TRBD2 matches at 8 bases. This CDR3 has 14 amino acids. CDR1 and CDR2 (germline): LNHDA, SQIVND (reference sequence). J was trimmed by 7 bases and V by 4 bases; bases with no gene match: 6. This CDR3 is CASSTAGEWNEQFF. The CDR3 region has the DNA TGTGCCAGTAGTACAGCGGGAGAGTGGAATGAGCAGTTCTTC.

The V gene is TRBV28, the J gene TRBJ2-7, with D perhaps matching TRBD1 (6 bases). Germline-derived CDR1 and CDR2 are MDHEN and SYDVKM. The ends were cut back, 2 bases at V and 5 bases at J, with 13 bases in the middle. The CDR3 runs 14 residues. The CDR3 DNA follows: TGTGCCAGCAGTTTACATGGGGGCCGAAACGAGCAGTACTTC. It is translated as CASSLHGGRNEQYF. Full variable domain (remainder filled in from reference TRBV28 and TRBJ2-7): DVKVTQSSRYLVKRTGEKVFLECVQDMDHENMFWYRQDPGLGLRLIYFSYDVKMKEKGDIPEGYSVSREKKERFSLILESASTNQTSMYLCASSLHGGRNEQYFGPGTRLTVT.

V is TRBV4-1 and J is TRBJ2-3, with TRBD2 matching over 11 bases. The J segment lost 5 bases and the V segment lost 3 bases, leaving 16 bases of the junction unmatched. This CDR3 spans 19 amino acids. The germline V gene has CDR1 MGHRA and CDR2 YSYEKL. For the CDR3, the DNA is TGCGCCAGCAGCCAGAACATCCCGGGGACTAGCGGTCCGAGAGATACGCAGTATTTT. Encoded protein: CASSQNIPGTSGPRDTQYF.

In this sample, this clone turned up once. V and J are TRBV7-9 and TRBJ2-4; D uncertain. V lost 8 bases and J 0 bases, leaving 8 bases between the germline ends. CDR3 length: 13 amino acids. Per the germline V gene, CDR1 is SEHNR and CDR2 is FQNEAQ (reference sequence). DNA of the CDR3: TGTGCCAGCGAGGATGTAGCCAAAAACATTCAGTACTTC. Translated: CASEDVAKNIQYF. The variable domain in full, with the rest retrieved from reference TRBV7-9 and TRBJ2-4, is DTGVSQNPRHKITKRGQNVTFRCDPISEHNRLYWYRQTLGQGPEFLTYFQNEAQLEKSRLLSDRFSAERPKGSFSTLEIQRTEQGDSAMYLCASEDVAKNIQYFGAGTRLSVL.

The V gene is TRBV30, the J gene TRBJ2-3; 11 bases match TRBD2. CDR1 and CDR2 from the germline V gene are GTSNPN and SVGIG (reference sequence). J lost 9 bases, V lost 0 bases, and 8 bases had no gene match. The CDR3 totals 15 residues. CDR3 DNA: TGTGCCTGGAGTGTGGCTAGCGGGAGGACGGGAACGCAGTATTTT. Amino acids: CAWSVASGRTGTQYF.